The 10 T cell receptor beta chains listed next were all sequenced from one sample in a study of technical replicates of blood from a few donors. The data were produced by immunoSEQ multiplex PCR, yet TCRdb's version contains in-frame clones alone and is incomplete. This sample yields some 77,000 clones, of which approximately 96% are seen a single time; roughly 0.35% belongs to the top ten. The sample taken for sequencing was T cells isolated from PBMCs. The receptor set was obtained from a human donor in good health.

The chain uses TRBV5-8 and TRBJ1-5, with TRBD1 as a possible D gene (6 bases). This CDR3 has 13 amino acids. The germline gives CDR1 SGHTS, CDR2 YDEGEE. Trimming cost V 7 bases and J 2 bases, with 10 bases left between them. CDR3 residues: CASGAGGNQPQHF. As DNA, the CDR3 is TGTGCCAGCGGGGCAGGGGGCAATCAGCCCCAGCATTTT.

The J gene is TRBJ2-7, the V gene TRBV29-1; the match to TRBD2 covers 13 bases. The CDR3 totals 14 residues. The V and J ends lost 7 bases and 5 bases, in that order; junction bases with no gene match: 8. The V gene's germline CDR1 is SQVTM and CDR2 ANQGSEA. CDR3 DNA sequence: TGCAGCGCCGGGACTAGCGGGATTCGGGACGAGCAGTACTTC. It specifies CSAGTSGIRDEQYF.

This clone occurred once. CDR3 loop: CATKLPGQYTEAFF. The CDR3 coding sequence is TGTGCCACCAAGCTCCCGGGTCAGTACACTGAAGCTTTCTTT. V and J are TRBV28 and TRBJ1-1; D is uncertain. Trimming took 10 bases from V and 3 from J, leaving 18 bases between them. Germline assignment: CDR1 MDHEN and CDR2 SYDVKM. This CDR3 is 14 amino acids long. Full variable domain (outside the CDR3, taken from reference TRBV28 and TRBJ1-1): DVKVTQSSRYLVKRTGEKVFLECVQDMDHENMFWYRQDPGLGLRLIYFSYDVKMKEKGDIPEGYSVSREKKERFSLILESASTNQTSMYLCATKLPGQYTEAFFGQGTRLTVV.

The chain employs TRBV6-4 and TRBJ1-4, with D uncertain. This CDR3 is built from 14 residues. V lost 5 bases to trimming and J lost 0 bases, with 7 bases between them. From germline, CDR1 is MRHNA and CDR2 SNTAGT. The DNA for the CDR3 is TGTGCCAGCAGTCCAGACTCAACTAATGAAAAACTGTTTTTT. This gives the protein CASSPDSTNEKLFF.

CDR3 DNA: TGTGCCAGCAGCGGGTCCCGGGACAGACGAAACATTCAGTACTTC. Protein: CASSGSRDRRNIQYF. V and J are TRBV11-2 and TRBJ2-4; TRBD1 aligns across 7 bases. The ends lost 5 bases at V and 6 bases at J; junction bases unmatched: 10. Germline loops: CDR1 SGHAT, CDR2 FQNNGV. The length of the CDR3 is 15 residues.

V and J are TRBV10-3 and TRBJ2-1; a possible D gene is TRBD1 (8 bases). There are 16 residues in the CDR3. Germline CDR1 and CDR2: ENHRY and SYGVKD. Trimming took 7 bases from V and 4 from J, leaving 20 bases between them. The CDR3 spells CAINQEGGTGYNEQFF. As DNA, the CDR3 is TGTGCCATCAACCAGGAGGGAGGGACAGGTTACAATGAGCAGTTCTTC.

This sequence joins TRBV5-4 and TRBJ2-7; 8 bases fit TRBD2. The trim removed 2 bases at V and 4 bases at J, leaving 5 bases unmatched. The CDR3 extends over 14 amino acids. CDR1 is SGHNT and CDR2 is YYREEE in the germline V gene (reference sequence). This CDR3 reads CASSLGAGAYEQYF. CDR3 DNA: TGTGCCAGCAGCTTAGGAGCGGGAGCATACGAGCAGTACTTC. Variable domain in full (rest from reference TRBV5-4 and TRBJ2-7): ETGVTQSPTHLIKTRGQQVTLRCSSQSGHNTVSWYQQALGQGPQFIFQYYREEENGRGNFPPRFSGLQFPNYSSELNVNALELDDSALYLCASSLGAGAYEQYFGPGTRLTVT.

The chain joins TRBV28 to TRBJ1-2; 8 positions agree with TRBD1. CDR1 MDHEN and CDR2 SYDVKM come from the germline V gene. Germline trimming cut 4 bases from V and 4 bases from J; bases unmatched to any gene: 2. CDR3 length equals 13 residues. CDR3 bases: TGTGCCAGCAGTTCGGACAGGGTCTATGGCTACACCTTC. Translation gives CASSSDRVYGYTF.

The V and J genes are TRBV6-1 and TRBJ2-2; no clear D. CDR1 and CDR2 from the germline V gene are MNHNS and SASEGT. V was clipped by 10 bases and J by 3 bases, with 15 bases between them. The CDR3 extends over 14 amino acids. CDR3 bases: TGTGCCACCAAGAGGATGATGGACACCGGGGAGCTGTTTTTT. Translated, it gives CATKRMMDTGELFF.

The chain combines TRBV30 with TRBJ2-7; TRBD2 agrees at 7 bases. The length of the CDR3 is 15 residues. Germline values: CDR1 GTSNPN, CDR2 SVGIG (reference sequence). With 0 bases clipped from V and 5 bases from J, the junction kept 10 bases outside the gene matches. The CDR3 DNA sequence: TGTGCCTGGAGTGTTCTCTGGACGGGGGGTCACGAGCAGTACTTC. Translated: CAWSVLWTGGHEQYF.